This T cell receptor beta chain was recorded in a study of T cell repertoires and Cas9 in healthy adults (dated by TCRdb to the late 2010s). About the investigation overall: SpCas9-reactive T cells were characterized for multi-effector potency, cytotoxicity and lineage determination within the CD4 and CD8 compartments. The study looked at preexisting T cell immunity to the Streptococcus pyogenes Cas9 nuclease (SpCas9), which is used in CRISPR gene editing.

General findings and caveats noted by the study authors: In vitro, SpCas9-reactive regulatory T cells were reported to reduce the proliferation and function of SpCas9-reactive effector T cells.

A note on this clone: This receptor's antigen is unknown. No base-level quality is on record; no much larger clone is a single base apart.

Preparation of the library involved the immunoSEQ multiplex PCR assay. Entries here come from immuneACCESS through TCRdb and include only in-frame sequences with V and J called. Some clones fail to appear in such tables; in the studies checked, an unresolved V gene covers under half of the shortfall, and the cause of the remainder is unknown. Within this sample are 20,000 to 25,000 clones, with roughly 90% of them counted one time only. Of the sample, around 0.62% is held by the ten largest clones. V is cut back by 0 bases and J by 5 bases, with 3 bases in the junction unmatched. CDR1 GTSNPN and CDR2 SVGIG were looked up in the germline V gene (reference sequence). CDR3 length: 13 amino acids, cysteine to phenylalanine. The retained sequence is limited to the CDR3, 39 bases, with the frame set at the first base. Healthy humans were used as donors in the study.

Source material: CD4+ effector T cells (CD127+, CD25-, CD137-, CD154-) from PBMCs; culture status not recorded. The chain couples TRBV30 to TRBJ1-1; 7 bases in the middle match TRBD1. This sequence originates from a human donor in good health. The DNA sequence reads TGTGCCTGGAGTGTGGGCAGGGGGACTGAAGCTTTCTTT. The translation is CAWSVGRGTEAFF. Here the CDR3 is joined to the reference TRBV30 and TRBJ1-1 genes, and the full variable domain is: SQTIHQWPATLVQPVGSPLSLECTVEGTSNPNLYWYRQAAGRGLQLLFYSVGIGQISSEVPQNLSASRPQDRQFILSSKKLLLSDSGFYLCAWSVGRGTEAFFGQGTRLTVV.